This T cell receptor beta chain was sequenced in a study of T cell changes during pregnancy in multiple sclerosis. Repertoires were generated with immunoSEQ multiplex PCR, while TCRdb's copy carries only in-frame clones and drops some. The sample holds over 70,000 clones, roughly 94% seen once. The CDR3 has 17 residues. Germline CDR1 reads SGDLS; CDR2 reads YYNGEE. V lost 4 bases and J lost 1; bases outside the gene matches: 6. The TCR originated in a female donor with multiple sclerosis, enrolled in a pregnancy study. The rearrangement links TRBV9 to TRBJ2-3; TRBD2 aligns across 13 bases. Specimen: peripheral blood, collected in the third trimester of pregnancy. This CDR3 is CASSPPGLAGGTDTQYF. CDR3 sequence (DNA): TGTGCCAGCAGCCCTCCAGGACTAGCGGGGGGCACAGATACGCAGTATTTT. The whole variable domain, remainder taken from reference TRBV9 and TRBJ2-3, is DSGVTQTPKHLITATGQRVTLRCSPRSGDLSVYWYQQSLDQGLQFLIQYYNGEERAKGNILERFSAQQFPDLHSELNLSSLELGDSALYFCASSPPGLAGGTDTQYFGPGTRLTVL.